This T cell receptor beta chain was found in a study of blood T cell repertoires in COVID-19. Study as a whole: Donors in the United States, Italy and Spain gave samples during acute or convalescent COVID-19. Nucleic acid was either cDNA or gDNA, and it came from T cells, B-cell-depleted T cells, or PBMCs.

Original data processing: It was from reference gene primer amplification that nucleated cell counts were estimated. The table came from immunoSEQ multiplex PCR; TCRdb's copy has only in-frame clones and leaves some out. D and trimming were read from the DNA, whereas the V and J calls and clone size are those reported in that table. The sample lists around 200,000 clones, over 75% seen once, with around 5% in the top ten. Germline V gene sequence: CDR1 MNHEY, CDR2 SVGAGI. The CDR3 length is 14 residues. Trimming at V came to 6 bases and at J to 6 bases, leaving 6 bases not matched to a gene. Of note for this clone: This sample also contains other DNA sequences that code for the same CDR3.

Material: peripheral blood. The V and J genes are TRBV6-5 and TRBJ2-4; 9 bases map to TRBD1. This sequence was found in a human donor in a cohort sampled during active COVID-19. CDR3 sequence reads: CASSRDRERNIQYF. For the CDR3, the DNA is TGTGCCAGCAGCCGGGACAGGGAGCGAAACATTCAGTACTTC.